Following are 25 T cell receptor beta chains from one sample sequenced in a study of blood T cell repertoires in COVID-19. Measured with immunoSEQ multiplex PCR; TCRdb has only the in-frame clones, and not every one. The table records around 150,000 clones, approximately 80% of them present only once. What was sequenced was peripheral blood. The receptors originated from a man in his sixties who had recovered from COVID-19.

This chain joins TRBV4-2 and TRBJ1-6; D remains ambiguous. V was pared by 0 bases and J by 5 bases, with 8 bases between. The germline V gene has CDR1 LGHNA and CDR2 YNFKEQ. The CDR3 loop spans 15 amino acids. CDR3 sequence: CASSQDISHNSPLHF. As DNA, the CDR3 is TGTGCCAGCAGCCAAGATATATCTCATAATTCACCCCTCCACTTT.

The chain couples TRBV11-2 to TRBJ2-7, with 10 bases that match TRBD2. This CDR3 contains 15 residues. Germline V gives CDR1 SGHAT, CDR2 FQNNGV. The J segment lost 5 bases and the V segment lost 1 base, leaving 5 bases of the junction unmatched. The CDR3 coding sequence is TGTGCCAGCAGCTTAGGGGGACTAGCGTTCCACGAGCAGTACTTC. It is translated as CASSLGGLAFHEQYF.

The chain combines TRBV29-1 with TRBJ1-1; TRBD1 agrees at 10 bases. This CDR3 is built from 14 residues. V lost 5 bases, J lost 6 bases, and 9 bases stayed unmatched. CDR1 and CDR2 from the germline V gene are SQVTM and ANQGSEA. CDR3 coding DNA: TGCAGCGTTCGTCAAGGGACAGGGGAGGCTGAAGCTTTCTTT. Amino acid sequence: CSVRQGTGEAEAFF.

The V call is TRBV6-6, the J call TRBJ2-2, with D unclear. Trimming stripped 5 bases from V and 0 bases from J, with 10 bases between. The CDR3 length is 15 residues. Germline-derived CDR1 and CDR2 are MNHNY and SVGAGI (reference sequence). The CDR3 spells CASSPQQANTGELFF. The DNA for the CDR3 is TGTGCCAGCAGTCCCCAGCAGGCGAACACCGGGGAGCTGTTTTTT.

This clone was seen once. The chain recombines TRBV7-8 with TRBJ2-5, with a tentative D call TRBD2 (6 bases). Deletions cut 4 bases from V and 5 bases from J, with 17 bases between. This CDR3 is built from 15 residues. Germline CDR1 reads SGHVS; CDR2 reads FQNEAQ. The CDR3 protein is CASSSRRAGRETQYF. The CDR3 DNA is TGTGCCAGCAGCTCCCGAAGGGCGGGGCGGGAGACCCAGTACTTC. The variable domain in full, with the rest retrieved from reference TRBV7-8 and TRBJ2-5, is GAGVSQSPRYKVAKRGQDVALRCDPISGHVSLFWYQQALGQGPEFLTYFQNEAQLDKSGLPSDRFFAERPEGSVSTLKIQRTQQEDSAVYLCASSSRRAGRETQYFGPGTRLLVL.

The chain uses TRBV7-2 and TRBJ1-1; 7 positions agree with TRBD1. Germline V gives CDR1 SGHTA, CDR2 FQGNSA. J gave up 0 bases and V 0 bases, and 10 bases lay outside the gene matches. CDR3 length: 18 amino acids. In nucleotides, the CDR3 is TGTGCCAGCAGCTTAGCGACCAGACAGGGTAACCTGAACACTGAAGCTTTCTTT. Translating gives CASSLATRQGNLNTEAFF.

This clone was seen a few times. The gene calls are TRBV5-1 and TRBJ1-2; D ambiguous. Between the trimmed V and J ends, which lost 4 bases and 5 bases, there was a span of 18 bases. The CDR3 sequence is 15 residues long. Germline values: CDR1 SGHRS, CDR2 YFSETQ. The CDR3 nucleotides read TGCGCCAGCAGCCTCGAGCTAACTAAGTGGTATGGCTACACCTTC. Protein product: CASSLELTKWYGYTF. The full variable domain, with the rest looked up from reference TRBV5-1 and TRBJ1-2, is KAGVTQTPRYLIKTRGQQVTLSCSPISGHRSVSWYQQTPGQGLQFLFEYFSETQRNKGNFPGRFSGRQFSNSRSEMNVSTLELGDSALYLCASSLELTKWYGYTFGSGTRLTVV.

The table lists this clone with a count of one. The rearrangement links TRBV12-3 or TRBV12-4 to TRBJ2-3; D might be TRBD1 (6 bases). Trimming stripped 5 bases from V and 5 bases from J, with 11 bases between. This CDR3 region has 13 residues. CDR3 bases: TGTGCCAGCAGTCCCCTAGGGGGAGATACGCAGTATTTT. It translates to CASSPLGGDTQYF.

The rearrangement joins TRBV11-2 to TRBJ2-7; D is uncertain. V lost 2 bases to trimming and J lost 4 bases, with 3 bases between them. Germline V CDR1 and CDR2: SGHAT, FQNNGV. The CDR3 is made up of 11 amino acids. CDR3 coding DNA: TGTGCCAGCAGCTTACATTACGAGCAGTACTTC. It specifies CASSLHYEQYF.

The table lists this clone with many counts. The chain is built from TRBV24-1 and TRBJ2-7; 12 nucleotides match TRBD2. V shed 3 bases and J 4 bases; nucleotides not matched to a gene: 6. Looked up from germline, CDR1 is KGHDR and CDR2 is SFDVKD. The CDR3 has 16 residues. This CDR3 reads CATSDPGLAGNYEQYF. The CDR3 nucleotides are TGTGCCACCAGTGATCCCGGACTAGCGGGGAATTACGAGCAGTACTTC.

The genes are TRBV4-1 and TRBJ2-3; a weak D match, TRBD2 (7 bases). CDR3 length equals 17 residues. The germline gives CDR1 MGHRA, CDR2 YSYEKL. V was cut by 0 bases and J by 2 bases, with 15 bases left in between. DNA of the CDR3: TGCGCCAGCAGCCAAGATTCTAGGGGGGGCGTCACAGATACGCAGTATTTT. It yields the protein CASSQDSRGGVTDTQYF.

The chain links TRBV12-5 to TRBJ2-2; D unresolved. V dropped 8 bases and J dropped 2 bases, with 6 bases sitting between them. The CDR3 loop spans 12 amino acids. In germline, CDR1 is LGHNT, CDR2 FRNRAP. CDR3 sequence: CASSGNTGELFF. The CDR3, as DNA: TGTGCTAGTTCGGGTAACACCGGGGAGCTGTTTTTT.

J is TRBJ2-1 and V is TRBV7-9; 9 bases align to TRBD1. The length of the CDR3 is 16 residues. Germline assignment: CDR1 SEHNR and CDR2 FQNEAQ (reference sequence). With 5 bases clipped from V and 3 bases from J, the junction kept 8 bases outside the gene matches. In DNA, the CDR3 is TGTGCCAGCAGCCCGGCCGGGACAGGGTTCTACAATGAGCAGTTCTTC. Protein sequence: CASSPAGTGFYNEQFF.

The CDR3 sequence: CASSPGGTGGNQPQHF. The CDR3 nucleotides read TGTGCCAGCAGCCCAGGGGGGACAGGAGGCAATCAGCCCCAGCATTTT. This chain links TRBV9 with TRBJ1-5; 8 bases are shared with TRBD1. After removal of 4 bases from V and 2 bases from J, the junction contained 8 bases not matched to a gene. The CDR3 spans 16 residues. From germline, CDR1 is SGDLS and CDR2 YYNGEE.

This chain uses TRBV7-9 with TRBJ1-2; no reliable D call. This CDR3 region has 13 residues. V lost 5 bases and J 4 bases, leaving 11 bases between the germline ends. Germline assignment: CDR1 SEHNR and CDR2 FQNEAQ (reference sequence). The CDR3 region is CASSPQRSYGYTF. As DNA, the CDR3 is TGTGCCAGCAGCCCCCAGCGTTCCTATGGCTACACCTTC.

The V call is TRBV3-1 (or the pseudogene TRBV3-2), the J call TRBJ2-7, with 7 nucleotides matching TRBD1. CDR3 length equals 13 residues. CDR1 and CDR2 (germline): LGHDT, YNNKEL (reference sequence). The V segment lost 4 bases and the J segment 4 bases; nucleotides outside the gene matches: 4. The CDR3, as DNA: TGTGCCAGCAGCCTCGGGACAGATTACGAGCAGTACTTC. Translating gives CASSLGTDYEQYF.

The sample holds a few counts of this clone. The CDR3 coding sequence is TGTGCCAGCAGCCCCCGGACAGGGGGGAACTATGGCTACACCTTC. Translating gives CASSPRTGGNYGYTF. The chain recombines TRBV16 with TRBJ1-2, with 10 bases matching TRBD1. The V gene end was trimmed by 4 bases and the J gene end by 2 bases; junction bases not matched to a gene: 4. Germline values: CDR1 KGHSY, CDR2 FQNENV. The CDR3 is 15 amino acids.

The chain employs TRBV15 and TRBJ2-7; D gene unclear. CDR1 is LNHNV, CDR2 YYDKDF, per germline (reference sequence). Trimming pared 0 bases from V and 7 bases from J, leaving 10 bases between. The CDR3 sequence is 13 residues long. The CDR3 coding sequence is TGTGCCACCAGCAGAGAACGACTCGGGGAGCAGTACTTC. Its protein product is CATSRERLGEQYF. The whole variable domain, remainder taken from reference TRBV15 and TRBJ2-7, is DAMVIQNPRYQVTQFGKPVTLSCSQTLNHNVMYWYQQKSSQAPKLLFHYYDKDFNNEADTPDNFQSRRPNTSFCFLDIRSPGLGDTAMYLCATSRERLGEQYFGPGTRLTVT.

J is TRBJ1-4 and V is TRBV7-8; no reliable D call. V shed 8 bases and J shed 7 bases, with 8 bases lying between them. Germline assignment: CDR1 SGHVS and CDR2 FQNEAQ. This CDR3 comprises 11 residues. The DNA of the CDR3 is TGTGCCAGCGGTACGGGTGAAAAACTGTTTTTT. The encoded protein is CASGTGEKLFF.

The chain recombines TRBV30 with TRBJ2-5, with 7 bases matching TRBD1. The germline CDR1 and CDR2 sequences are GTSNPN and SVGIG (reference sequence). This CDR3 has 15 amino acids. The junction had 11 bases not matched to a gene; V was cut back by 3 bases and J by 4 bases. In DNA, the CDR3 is TGTGCCTGGAGCCATGGCAGGGGGATAGGAGAGACCCAGTACTTC. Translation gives CAWSHGRGIGETQYF.

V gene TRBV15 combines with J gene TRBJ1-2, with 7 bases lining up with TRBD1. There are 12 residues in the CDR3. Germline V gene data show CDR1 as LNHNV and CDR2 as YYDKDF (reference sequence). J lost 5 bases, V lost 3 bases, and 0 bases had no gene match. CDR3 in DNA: TGTGCCACCAGCAGGACAGGGTATGGCTACACCTTC. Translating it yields CATSRTGYGYTF.

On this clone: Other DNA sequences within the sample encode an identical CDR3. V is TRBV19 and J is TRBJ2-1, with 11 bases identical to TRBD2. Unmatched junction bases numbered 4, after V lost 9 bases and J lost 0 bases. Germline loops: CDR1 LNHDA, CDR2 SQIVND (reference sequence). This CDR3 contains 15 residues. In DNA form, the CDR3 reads TGTGCCAGCAGGACTAGCGGGCCCTCCTACAATGAGCAGTTCTTC. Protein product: CASRTSGPSYNEQFF.

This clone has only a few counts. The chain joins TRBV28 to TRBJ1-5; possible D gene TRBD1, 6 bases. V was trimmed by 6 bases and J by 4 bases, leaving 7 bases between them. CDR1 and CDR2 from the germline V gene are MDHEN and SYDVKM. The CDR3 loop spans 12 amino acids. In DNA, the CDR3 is TGTGCCAGCAGCACAGGGAATCAGCCCCAGCATTTT. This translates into CASSTGNQPQHF.

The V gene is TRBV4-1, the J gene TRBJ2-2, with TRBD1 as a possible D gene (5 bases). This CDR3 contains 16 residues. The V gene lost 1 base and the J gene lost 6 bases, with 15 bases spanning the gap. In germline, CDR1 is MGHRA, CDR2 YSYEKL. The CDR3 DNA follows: TGCGCCAGCAGCCAAGTGGGGCAAGTATTATCCGGGGAGCTGTTTTTT. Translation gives CASSQVGQVLSGELFF.

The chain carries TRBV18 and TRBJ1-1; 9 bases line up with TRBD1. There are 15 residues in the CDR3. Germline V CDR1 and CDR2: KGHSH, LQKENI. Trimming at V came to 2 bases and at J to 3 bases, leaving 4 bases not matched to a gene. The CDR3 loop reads CASSPETGGDTEAFF. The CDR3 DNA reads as TGTGCCAGCTCACCAGAGACAGGGGGGGACACTGAAGCTTTCTTT.